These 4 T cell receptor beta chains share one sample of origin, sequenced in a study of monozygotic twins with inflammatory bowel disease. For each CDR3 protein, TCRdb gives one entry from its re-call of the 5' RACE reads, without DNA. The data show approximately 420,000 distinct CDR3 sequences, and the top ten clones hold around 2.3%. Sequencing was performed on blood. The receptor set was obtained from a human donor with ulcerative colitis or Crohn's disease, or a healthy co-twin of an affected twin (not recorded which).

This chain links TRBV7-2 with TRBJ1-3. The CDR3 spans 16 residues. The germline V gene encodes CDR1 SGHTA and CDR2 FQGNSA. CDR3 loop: CASSHPAGPSGNTIYF.

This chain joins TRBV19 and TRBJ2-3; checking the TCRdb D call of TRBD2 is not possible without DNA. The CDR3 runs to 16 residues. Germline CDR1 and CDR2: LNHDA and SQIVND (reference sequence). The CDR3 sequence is CASRRLAGDSTDTQYF.

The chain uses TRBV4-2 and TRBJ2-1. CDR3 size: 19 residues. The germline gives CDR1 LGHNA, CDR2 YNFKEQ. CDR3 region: CASSQFATGMESSYNEQFF.

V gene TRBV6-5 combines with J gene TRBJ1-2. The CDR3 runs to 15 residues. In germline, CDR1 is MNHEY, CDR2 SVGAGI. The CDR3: CASSYSNSRPYGYTF.